This TCR beta chain was sequenced in a study of blood T cell repertoires in COVID-19. Membership in each cohort depended on participant-reported clinical history. Using immunoSEQ multiplex PCR, the repertoire was profiled, and TCRdb retains in-frame clones only, with some absent. Of hundreds of thousands of clones in the sample, roughly 80% were seen once. Germline values: CDR1 MNHEY, CDR2 SVGAGI. The V gene lost 8 bases and the J gene lost 6 bases, with 17 bases spanning the gap. This CDR3 is 13 amino acids long. The rearrangement links TRBV6-5 to TRBJ2-7; unclear D gene. The sample consisted of PBMCs or T cells enriched from blood (not recorded which). The origin of this receptor is a man in his forties who had been exposed to COVID-19. The CDR3: CASSVLRFGEQYF. For the CDR3, the DNA is TGTGCCAGCTCGGTACTGCGATTCGGCGAGCAGTACTTC.